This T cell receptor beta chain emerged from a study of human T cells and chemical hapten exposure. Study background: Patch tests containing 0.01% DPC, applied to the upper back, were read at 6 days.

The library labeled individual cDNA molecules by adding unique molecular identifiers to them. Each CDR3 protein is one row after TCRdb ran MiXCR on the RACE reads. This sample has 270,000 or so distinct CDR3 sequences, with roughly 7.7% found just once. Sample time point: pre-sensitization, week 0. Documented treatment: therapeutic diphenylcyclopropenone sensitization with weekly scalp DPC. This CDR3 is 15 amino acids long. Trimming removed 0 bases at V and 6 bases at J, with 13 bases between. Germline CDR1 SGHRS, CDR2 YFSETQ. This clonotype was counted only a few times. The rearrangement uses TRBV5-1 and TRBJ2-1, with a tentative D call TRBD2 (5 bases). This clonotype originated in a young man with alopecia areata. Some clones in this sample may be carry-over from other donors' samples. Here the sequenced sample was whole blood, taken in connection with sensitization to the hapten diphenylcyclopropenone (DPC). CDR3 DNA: TGCGCCAGCAGCTTGGAACGGGGAACCCTCAATGAGCAGTTCTTC. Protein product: CASSLERGTLNEQFF. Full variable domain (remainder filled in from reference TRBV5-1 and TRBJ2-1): KAGVTQTPRYLIKTRGQQVTLSCSPISGHRSVSWYQQTPGQGLQFLFEYFSETQRNKGNFPGRFSGRQFSNSRSEMNVSTLELGDSALYLCASSLERGTLNEQFFGPGTRLTVL.